This TCR beta chain originates from a study of response to subunit inactivated influenza vaccine. The study, taken as a whole, reports: Authors suggested seasonal influenza vaccinations each recruit few new T cells.

TCRdb reprocessed the RT-PCR reads via MiXCR and lists one record per CDR3 protein. The profile shows about half a million distinct CDR3 sequences, 25% of them singletons. Of note for this clonotype: Its antigen is currently unknown.

The CDR3 is made up of 13 amino acids. With 5 bases removed from V and 3 bases from J, the gap between germline ends came to 11 bases. Germline V gene lookup returns CDR1 SGHTA and CDR2 FQGNSA. Sequenced material: CD4+ T cells sorted from PBMCs, taken more than 4 days after vaccination. The V call is TRBV7-2, the J call TRBJ2-7; maybe TRBD1 (6 bases). The origin of this receptor is a man in his fifties who received an inactivated influenza vaccine. Here the CDR3 DNA reads TGTGCCAGCAGCCAAACGACAGGCTACGAGCAGTACTTC. Its protein is CASSQTTGYEQYF.